One sample yielded the 32 T cell receptor beta chains listed below, sequenced in a study of technical replicates of blood from a few donors. Data came from immunoSEQ multiplex PCR; TCRdb stores just in-frame clones and leaves some out. The sample has over 85,000 clones; roughly 94% are singletons. Input material: T cells isolated from PBMCs. The receptors were gathered from a human donor in good health.

This CDR3 is CASSLGTSGRGETQYF. The CDR3 nucleotides are TGTGCCAGCAGCCTAGGGACTAGCGGGAGAGGCGAGACCCAGTACTTC. The chain links TRBV5-4 to TRBJ2-5; 14 bases agree with TRBD2. Germline assignment: CDR1 SGHNT and CDR2 YYREEE (reference sequence). The V segment lost 4 bases and the J segment 5 bases; nucleotides outside the gene matches: 7. The length of the CDR3 is 16 residues.

J is TRBJ2-7 and V is TRBV10-3, with D possibly TRBD1 on 5 matching bases. Looked up from germline, CDR1 is ENHRY and CDR2 is SYGVKD. Trimming removed 8 bases from V and 1 base from J, with 18 bases in between. The CDR3 totals 15 residues. CDR3 residues: CAIRNTGDGSYEQYF. For the CDR3, the DNA is TGTGCCATCCGTAATACAGGAGACGGGTCCTACGAGCAGTACTTC.

This clone was seen a single time. The V gene is TRBV28, the J gene TRBJ1-5; TRBD1 might be the D (6 bases). Germline V gives CDR1 MDHEN, CDR2 SYDVKM. The ends were cut back, 5 bases at V and 6 bases at J, with 17 bases in the middle. The CDR3 loop spans 15 amino acids. The CDR3 sequence is CASSAGTPKGQPQHF. In nucleotides, the CDR3 is TGTGCCAGCAGTGCAGGGACACCGAAAGGTCAGCCCCAGCATTTT.

J is TRBJ2-7 and V is TRBV29-1; 7 bases are a match to TRBD1. This CDR3 spans 16 amino acids. Germline V gene sequence: CDR1 SQVTM, CDR2 ANQGSEA. The V and J ends lost 2 bases and 0 bases, in that order; junction bases with no gene match: 10. CDR3 in DNA: TGCAGCGTTGAATTGGGCAGGGGGTTCCTCTCCTACGAGCAGTACTTC. As protein: CSVELGRGFLSYEQYF.

The rearrangement links TRBV5-8 to TRBJ1-5; no clear D gene. CDR3 length equals 13 residues. Trimming took off 3 bases at V and 4 bases at J, with 8 bases between the two ends. Germline V CDR1 and CDR2: SGHTS, YDEGEE. The DNA for the CDR3 is TGTGCCAGCAGCTATGAGGAGAATCAGCCCCAGCATTTT. Translating gives CASSYEENQPQHF.

V gene TRBV28 combines with J gene TRBJ1-4, with D uncertain. CDR1 and CDR2 from the germline V gene are MDHEN and SYDVKM. V lost 7 bases, J lost 10 bases, and 22 bases lay in between. The CDR3 runs 15 residues. Here the CDR3 DNA reads TGTGCCAGCACCCCATCGACCAGCCGGGTAGGAAAACTGTTTTTT. Protein product: CASTPSTSRVGKLFF.

This rearrangement joins TRBV30 to TRBJ1-3; D not certain. Germline loops: CDR1 GTSNPN, CDR2 SVGIG (reference sequence). Trimming removed 8 bases from V and 0 bases from J, with 17 bases in between. This CDR3 is built from 15 residues. The CDR3 DNA reads TGTGCCGCGAGCAGAAGACTAATCTCTGGAAACACCATATATTTT. Translating it yields CAASRRLISGNTIYF.

The chain links TRBV5-4 to TRBJ1-3; 9 bases are shared with TRBD1. Germline CDR1 SGHNT, CDR2 YYREEE (reference sequence). The CDR3 is made up of 15 amino acids. The trim removed 2 bases at V and 6 bases at J, leaving 6 bases unmatched. The CDR3 region is CASSFTGGSENTIYF. The CDR3 nucleotides are TGTGCCAGCAGCTTCACAGGGGGCAGCGAAAACACCATATATTTT.

This chain links TRBV5-1 with TRBJ2-7, with 7 bases identical to TRBD2. The CDR3 loop spans 14 amino acids. CDR1 SGHRS and CDR2 YFSETQ come from the germline V gene. V gave up 0 bases and J gave up 6 bases; unmatched junction bases: 6. The CDR3 spells CASSLVGERGEQYF. The DNA for the CDR3 is TGCGCCAGCAGCTTGGTAGGGGAGCGGGGCGAGCAGTACTTC.

The V gene is TRBV9, the J gene TRBJ1-1; no firm D call. This CDR3 is built from 14 residues. Germline CDR1 is SGDLS and CDR2 is YYNGEE. Trimming removed 2 bases at V and 2 bases at J, with 10 bases between. CDR3 region: CASSVGELNTEAFF. CDR3 nucleotides: TGTGCCAGCAGCGTTGGAGAACTCAACACTGAAGCTTTCTTT.

The chain is built from TRBV19 and TRBJ1-5; D gene uncertain. Looked up from germline, CDR1 is LNHDA and CDR2 is SQIVND (reference sequence). The CDR3 length is 12 residues. Trimming removed 5 bases from V and 7 bases from J, with 9 bases in between. The CDR3: CASSLLEQPQHF. CDR3 nucleotide sequence: TGTGCCAGTAGTCTTCTAGAACAGCCCCAGCATTTT.

The J gene is TRBJ1-5, the V gene TRBV6-5, with 8 bases identical to TRBD1. J gave up 4 bases and V 5 bases, and 7 bases lay outside the gene matches. The CDR3 has 15 amino acids. Per the germline V gene, CDR1 is MNHEY and CDR2 is SVGAGI. CDR3 coding DNA: TGTGCCAGCAGTGCAGGACAGGGACCGAATCAGCCCCAGCATTTT. Amino acids: CASSAGQGPNQPQHF.

The chain recombines TRBV11-3 with TRBJ2-1, with 11 bases lining up with TRBD2. This CDR3 is built from 16 residues. V shed 2 bases and J 0 bases; nucleotides not matched to a gene: 0. Germline V gene lookup returns CDR1 SGHNT and CDR2 YENEEA. CDR3 nucleotides: TGTGCCAGCAGCTTAACTAGCGGGGGCTCCTACAATGAGCAGTTCTTC. Translated, it gives CASSLTSGGSYNEQFF.

CDR3 bases: TGTGCCAGCAGCCCCCTGACAGGGGGCGGACCTTACAATGAGCAGTTCTTC. Residues: CASSPLTGGGPYNEQFF. The chain recombines TRBV9 with TRBJ2-1, with 10 bases aligning to TRBD1. This CDR3 contains 17 residues. Germline loops: CDR1 SGDLS, CDR2 YYNGEE. The V gene end was trimmed by 4 bases and the J gene end by 4 bases; junction bases not matched to a gene: 11.

This clone was counted a single time. The gene calls are TRBV19 and TRBJ1-1; TRBD1 matches 7 bases. CDR1 and CDR2 (germline): LNHDA, SQIVND (reference sequence). This CDR3 spans 15 amino acids. The V segment lost 3 bases and the J segment 2 bases; nucleotides outside the gene matches: 6. CDR3 sequence reads: CASSIPGQFNTEAFF. CDR3 coding DNA: TGTGCCAGTAGTATTCCGGGACAGTTTAACACTGAAGCTTTCTTT.

This chain links TRBV12-5 with TRBJ2-3, with 10 bases that match TRBD2. CDR1 and CDR2 (germline): LGHNT, FRNRAP. V lost 11 bases, J lost 4 bases, and 9 bases stayed unmatched. The CDR3 covers 14 residues. CDR3 nucleotides: TGTGCTGGACAGCGGGGGGGCCTAGCAGATACGCAGTATTTT. Its translation is CAGQRGGLADTQYF.

V and J are TRBV18 and TRBJ1-5; D might be TRBD1 (5 bases). The CDR3 is 18 residues long. The germline gives CDR1 KGHSH, CDR2 LQKENI. V shed 2 bases and J shed 0 bases, with 17 bases lying between them. The CDR3 region has the DNA TGTGCCAGCTCACCAAGAGAAAAGACAGTCTATAGCAATCAGCCCCAGCATTTT. Its protein is CASSPREKTVYSNQPQHF.

This clone has a single count. The chain employs TRBV28 and TRBJ1-2, with a possible D match to TRBD1 (6 bases). CDR3 length equals 14 residues. Germline lookup yields CDR1 MDHEN and CDR2 SYDVKM. Trimming removed 3 bases from V and 4 bases from J, with 12 bases in between. In DNA form, the CDR3 reads TGTGCCAGCAGTTTCAGAGGGGGTAGCTATGGCTACACCTTC. Amino acids: CASSFRGGSYGYTF.

This rearrangement joins TRBV27 to TRBJ2-5; D possibly corresponds to TRBD2 (5 bases). CDR1 MNHEY and CDR2 SMNVEV come from the germline V gene (reference sequence). The CDR3 length is 14 residues. V was clipped by 3 bases and J by 4 bases, with 12 bases between them. As DNA, the CDR3 is TGTGCCAGCAGTTTCTCGGGGATGGGAGAGACCCAGTACTTC. The encoded protein is CASSFSGMGETQYF.

This clone occurred once. This chain connects TRBV14 to TRBJ2-5; 8 nucleotides match TRBD1. V trimming: 4 bases; J trimming: 10 bases; junction bases outside the gene matches: 2. This CDR3 contains 11 residues. Germline-derived CDR1 and CDR2 are SGHDN and FVKESK. CDR3 coding DNA: TGTGCCAGCAGCCTCGGACAGGGCCAGTACTTC. It yields the protein CASSLGQGQYF.

V gene TRBV10-3 combines with J gene TRBJ2-7; D might be TRBD1 (6 bases). This CDR3 is 16 amino acids long. CDR1 is ENHRY and CDR2 is SYGVKD in the germline V gene. V lost 0 bases and J 3 bases, leaving 15 bases between the germline ends. For the CDR3, the DNA is TGTGCCATCAGTGAGTCAGTTGGGGGCCCCTACTACGAGCAGTACTTC. This codes for CAISESVGGPYYEQYF.

The chain joins TRBV4-1 to TRBJ2-7, with D maybe TRBD1 (5 bases). V was shortened by 0 bases and J by 3 bases, with 9 bases between the two germline ends. CDR1 is MGHRA and CDR2 is YSYEKL in the germline V gene. The CDR3 spans 14 residues. DNA for the CDR3: TGCGCCAGCAGCCAAGAACGGACATTCTACGAGCAGTACTTC. Its protein product is CASSQERTFYEQYF.

The chain carries TRBV11-3 and TRBJ2-7; TRBD1 matches 7 bases. The CDR3 runs to 15 residues. The junction had 10 bases not matched to a gene; V was cut back by 5 bases and J by 3 bases. Germline CDR1 and CDR2: SGHNT and YENEEA. In nucleotides, the CDR3 is TGTGCCAGCAGCCCAGGGGCAGGGGGTAGCTACGAGCAGTACTTC. As protein: CASSPGAGGSYEQYF.

This clone has a single count. V is TRBV30 and J is TRBJ2-7; D might be TRBD1 (6 bases). Germline CDR1 is GTSNPN and CDR2 is SVGIG (reference sequence). There are 14 residues in the CDR3. V gave up 3 bases and J gave up 0 bases, with 12 bases separating them. CDR3 nucleotide sequence: TGTGCCTGGAGATCACAGGGTCTCTCCTACGAGCAGTACTTC. Amino acids: CAWRSQGLSYEQYF.

This rearrangement joins TRBV5-4 to TRBJ2-7, with TRBD1 matching over 7 bases. The CDR3 covers 13 residues. Germline CDR1 is SGHNT and CDR2 is YYREEE (reference sequence). V lost 4 bases and J lost 5; bases outside the gene matches: 6. CDR3 loop: CASSEGTVDEQYF. DNA for the CDR3: TGTGCCAGCAGCGAGGGGACAGTAGACGAGCAGTACTTC.

This clone was detected once. V usage is TRBV7-9 and J usage is TRBJ2-1; 9 bases are shared with TRBD2. The CDR3 has 14 residues. Germline CDR1 SEHNR, CDR2 FQNEAQ (reference sequence). V shed 7 bases, J shed 7 bases, and the junction held 8 bases outside the gene matches. CDR3 sequence (DNA): TGTGCCAGCATCCTGACTAGCGGAGGGAATGAGCAGTTCTTC. This sequence encodes CASILTSGGNEQFF.

This clone was found once. The chain joins TRBV27 to TRBJ1-4; D gene ambiguous. The V gene lost 0 bases and the J gene lost 7 bases, with 12 bases spanning the gap. This CDR3 is 15 amino acids long. Germline CDR1 is MNHEY and CDR2 is SMNVEV (reference sequence). This CDR3 is CASSLSSRRVEKLFF. DNA of the CDR3: TGTGCCAGCAGTTTATCATCCAGGCGGGTTGAAAAACTGTTTTTT.

This clone was detected once. The J gene is TRBJ2-7, the V gene TRBV6-5, with a possible D match to TRBD2 (7 bases). CDR1 and CDR2 (germline): MNHEY, SVGAGI. V was shortened by 2 bases and J by 3 bases, with 14 bases between the two germline ends. The CDR3 sequence is 15 residues long. The CDR3 bases are TGTGCCAGCAGTTACGCAGGGGCGGGAGACTACGAGCAGTACTTC. Translated, it gives CASSYAGAGDYEQYF.

This chain links TRBV11-1 with TRBJ1-1; D might be TRBD1 (6 bases). CDR1 is SGHAT and CDR2 is FQDESV in the germline V gene (reference sequence). The V end was cut by 5 bases, the J end by 6 bases, with 10 bases between. There are 12 residues in the CDR3. The CDR3 loop is CASSGGAAEAFF. CDR3 in DNA: TGTGCCAGCAGCGGGGGGGCCGCTGAAGCTTTCTTT.

V and J are TRBV9 and TRBJ2-2, with D hard to call. V was trimmed by 6 bases and J by 1 base, leaving 4 bases between them. The germline gives CDR1 SGDLS, CDR2 YYNGEE. The CDR3 is made up of 12 amino acids. CDR3 nucleotides: TGTGCCAGCAACAGGAACACCGGGGAGCTGTTTTTT. Encoded protein: CASNRNTGELFF.

V and J are TRBV5-1 and TRBJ2-3, with 8 bases identical to TRBD2. The CDR3 loop spans 17 amino acids. The germline CDR1 and CDR2 sequences are SGHRS and YFSETQ. The V and J ends lost 3 bases and 2 bases, in that order; junction bases with no gene match: 11. The CDR3 DNA reads TGCGCCAGCAGCTCGAGATACGCGGGGGGCCCCACAGATACGCAGTATTTT. This encodes CASSSRYAGGPTDTQYF. The whole variable domain, remainder taken from reference TRBV5-1 and TRBJ2-3, is KAGVTQTPRYLIKTRGQQVTLSCSPISGHRSVSWYQQTPGQGLQFLFEYFSETQRNKGNFPGRFSGRQFSNSRSEMNVSTLELGDSALYLCASSSRYAGGPTDTQYFGPGTRLTVL.

J is TRBJ2-3 and V is TRBV5-1; TRBD1 might be the D (6 bases). The germline gives CDR1 SGHRS, CDR2 YFSETQ. V dropped 0 bases and J dropped 0 bases, with 11 bases sitting between them. This CDR3 comprises 16 residues. The CDR3 nucleotides read TGCGCCAGCAGCTTGGCCATAACAGGGAGCACAGATACGCAGTATTTT. This gives the protein CASSLAITGSTDTQYF.